This T cell receptor (beta chain) was found in a study of blood T cell repertoires in COVID-19. On the study more broadly: Acute-phase and convalescent COVID-19 samples originated in the United States, Italy and Spain.

The method was immunoSEQ multiplex PCR; TCRdb's version includes in-frame clones alone and lacks a portion of them. Of some 410,000 clones listed, 85% to 90% are singletons. In terms of age and location, participants ranged from about 18 to 89 years and lived in about 25 US areas. Participants' reported clinical history set cohort assignment. The germline V and J ends were trimmed by 3 bases and 1 base, with 7 bases remaining between them. Looked up from germline, CDR1 is SGHRS and CDR2 is YFSETQ. The CDR3 extends over 13 amino acids. The chain links TRBV5-1 to TRBJ1-1; D perhaps matches TRBD1 (5 bases). The clonotype originates from a woman aged 25 to 45 with acute COVID-19. The source material was PBMCs or T cells enriched from blood (not recorded which). The DNA for the CDR3 is TGCGCCAGCAGCTCGACAGCGAACACTGAAGCTTTCTTT. Amino acids: CASSSTANTEAFF. The full variable domain, rest sourced from reference TRBV5-1 and TRBJ1-1, is KAGVTQTPRYLIKTRGQQVTLSCSPISGHRSVSWYQQTPGQGLQFLFEYFSETQRNKGNFPGRFSGRQFSNSRSEMNVSTLELGDSALYLCASSSTANTEAFFGQGTRLTVV.